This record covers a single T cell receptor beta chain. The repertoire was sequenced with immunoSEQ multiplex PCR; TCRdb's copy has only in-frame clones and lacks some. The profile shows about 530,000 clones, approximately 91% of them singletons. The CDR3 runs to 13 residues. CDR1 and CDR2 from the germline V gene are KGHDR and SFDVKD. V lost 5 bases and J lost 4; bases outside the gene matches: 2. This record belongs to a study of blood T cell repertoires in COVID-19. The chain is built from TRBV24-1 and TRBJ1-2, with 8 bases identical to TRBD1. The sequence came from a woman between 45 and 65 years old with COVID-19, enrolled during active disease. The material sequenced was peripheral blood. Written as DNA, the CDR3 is TGTGCCACCAGTGTTACAGGGGGCTATGGCTACACCTTC. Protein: CATSVTGGYGYTF.